This is a list of T cell receptor beta chains from one sample in a study of CD8 T cells in ankylosing spondylitis. TCRdb used MiXCR to reprocess the 5' RACE reads, holding one entry per CDR3 protein. The data show almost 250,000 distinct CDR3 sequences, 30% to 40% seen once. Sample: blood, either unsorted or a sorted T cell fraction (not recorded which). These receptor sequences come from a male donor with ankylosing spondylitis or in good health (not recorded which). The CDR3 runs from the conserved cysteine through the conserved F or W. D genes are given only for firm matches. Not all rows give a size; the values are once, few, many and, for expanded clones, a class.

len: 15
d_gene: TRBD2
j_gene: TRBJ2-1
v_gene: TRBV6-1
abundance: .
CDR3aa: CASSILAGGAPEQFF
CDR3nt: TGTGCCAGCAGTATATTAGCGGGGGGGGCCCCTGAGCAGTTCTTC

len: 12
d_gene: .
j_gene: TRBJ1-2
v_gene: TRBV15
abundance: .
CDR3aa: CATSLAQGGYTF
CDR3nt: TGTGCCACCAGTCTAGCCCAGGGAGGCTACACCTTC

len: 12
d_gene: .
j_gene: TRBJ1-4
v_gene: TRBV5-5
abundance: few
CDR3aa: CASSRSNEKLFF
CDR3nt: TGTGCCAGCAGCCGAAGTAACGAAAAACTGTTTTTT

len: 15
d_gene: .
j_gene: TRBJ2-5
v_gene: TRBV12-3/TRBV12-4
abundance: .
CDR3aa: CASSHSGSLAETQYF
CDR3nt: TGTGCCAGCAGTCACTCGGGTTCCCTGGCGGAGACCCAGTACTTC

len: 14
d_gene: TRBD2
j_gene: TRBJ2-3
v_gene: TRBV20-1
abundance: few
CDR3aa: CSAVSGASTDTQYF
CDR3nt: TGCAGTGCTGTTAGCGGGGCTAGCACAGATACGCAGTATTTT

len: 14
d_gene: .
j_gene: TRBJ2-1
v_gene: TRBV28
abundance: .
CDR3aa: CASSPGRFYNEQFF
CDR3nt: TGTGCCAGCAGTCCCGGGAGATTTTACAATGAGCAGTTCTTC

len: 13
d_gene: .
j_gene: TRBJ2-7
v_gene: TRBV12-3/TRBV12-4
abundance: .
CDR3aa: CASSFQGTYEQYF
CDR3nt: TGTGCCAGCAGTTTTCAGGGGACCTACGAGCAGTACTTC

len: 16
d_gene: .
j_gene: TRBJ2-5
v_gene: TRBV20-1
abundance: many
CDR3aa: CSAQPGSRALQETQYF
CDR3nt: TGCAGTGCTCAACCTGGGTCCAGGGCCCTACAAGAGACCCAGTACTTC

len: 13
d_gene: .
j_gene: TRBJ2-7
v_gene: TRBV6-5
abundance: many
CDR3aa: CASSYLQGYEQYF
CDR3nt: TGTGCCAGCAGTTACCTACAGGGCTACGAGCAGTACTTC

len: 13
d_gene: .
j_gene: TRBJ2-1
v_gene: TRBV7-2
abundance: few
CDR3aa: CASMARSYNEQFF
CDR3nt: TGTGCCAGCATGGCACGATCCTACAATGAGCAGTTCTTC

len: 17
d_gene: .
j_gene: TRBJ2-3
v_gene: TRBV29-1
abundance: .
CDR3aa: CSVEGGLGGGSQRTQYF
CDR3nt: TGCAGCGTTGAAGGGGGGCTGGGCGGGGGATCCCAGCGTACGCAGTATTTT

len: 18
d_gene: .
j_gene: TRBJ2-5
v_gene: TRBV20-1
abundance: .
CDR3aa: CSARDSGRSWGFQETQYF
CDR3nt: TGCAGTGCTAGAGATTCGGGCAGGTCTTGGGGTTTTCAAGAGACCCAGTACTTC

len: 13
d_gene: .
j_gene: TRBJ2-7
v_gene: TRBV20-1
abundance: .
CDR3aa: CSARGNRPFEQYF
CDR3nt: TGCAGTGCTAGAGGGAACAGGCCCTTCGAGCAGTACTTC

len: 12
d_gene: .
j_gene: TRBJ2-7
v_gene: TRBV20-1
abundance: .
CDR3aa: CSATSPGNEQYF
CDR3nt: TGCAGTGCTACCTCTCCGGGTAACGAGCAGTACTTC

len: 12
d_gene: .
j_gene: TRBJ1-2
v_gene: TRBV29-1
abundance: few
CDR3aa: CSVEQGNYGYTF
CDR3nt: TGCAGCGTTGAACAGGGCAACTATGGCTACACCTTC

len: 14
d_gene: .
j_gene: TRBJ2-4
v_gene: TRBV12-3/TRBV12-4
abundance: .
CDR3aa: CASSLRTAKNIQYF
CDR3nt: TGTGCCAGCAGTTTGAGGACAGCCAAAAACATTCAGTACTTC

len: 16
d_gene: .
j_gene: TRBJ1-1
v_gene: TRBV29-1
abundance: .
CDR3aa: CSVEEGGISPNTEAFF
CDR3nt: TGCAGCGTTGAAGAAGGCGGCATTTCCCCAAACACTGAAGCTTTCTTT

len: 14
d_gene: .
j_gene: TRBJ2-7
v_gene: TRBV18
abundance: once
CDR3aa: CASSERGPHYEQYF
CDR3nt: TGTGCCAGCTCTGAAAGGGGACCACACTACGAGCAGTACTTC

len: 16
d_gene: TRBD1
j_gene: TRBJ1-1
v_gene: TRBV10-3
abundance: once
CDR3aa: CAISGGQGTLNTEAFF
CDR3nt: TGTGCCATCAGTGGGGGACAGGGGACCCTGAACACTGAAGCTTTCTTT

len: 15
d_gene: TRBD1
j_gene: TRBJ2-3
v_gene: TRBV6-5
abundance: .
CDR3aa: CASSSTGVGTDTQYF
CDR3nt: TGTGCCAGCAGTTCAACAGGGGTCGGCACAGATACGCAGTATTTT

len: 15
d_gene: TRBD1
j_gene: TRBJ2-5
v_gene: TRBV4-2
abundance: few
CDR3aa: CASSQYRGIGETQYF
CDR3nt: TGTGCCAGCAGCCAGTACAGGGGGATCGGAGAGACCCAGTACTTC

len: 14
d_gene: .
j_gene: TRBJ2-7
v_gene: TRBV27
abundance: few
CDR3aa: CASTPGQTPYEQYF
CDR3nt: TGTGCCAGCACCCCAGGACAAACCCCCTACGAGCAGTACTTC

len: 14
d_gene: .
j_gene: TRBJ2-3
v_gene: TRBV12-3/TRBV12-4
abundance: few
CDR3aa: CASSSVSKTDTQYF
CDR3nt: TGTGCCAGCAGTTCGGTCAGCAAAACAGATACGCAGTATTTT

len: 13
d_gene: .
j_gene: TRBJ1-4
v_gene: TRBV10-2
abundance: .
CDR3aa: CASSESRREKLFF
CDR3nt: TGCGCCAGCAGTGAGTCACGGCGCGAAAAACTGTTTTTT

len: 12
d_gene: .
j_gene: TRBJ1-1
v_gene: TRBV28
abundance: .
CDR3aa: CASNGVPTEAFF
CDR3nt: TGTGCCAGCAATGGGGTTCCGACTGAAGCTTTCTTT

len: 17
d_gene: .
j_gene: TRBJ2-1
v_gene: TRBV5-4
abundance: few
CDR3aa: CASSLGLRVSSYNEQFF
CDR3nt: TGTGCCAGCAGCTTGGGGCTTCGGGTGAGCTCCTACAATGAGCAGTTCTTC

len: 12
d_gene: TRBD1
j_gene: TRBJ2-5
v_gene: TRBV29-1
abundance: .
CDR3aa: CSVAGTGETQYF
CDR3nt: TGCAGCGTTGCCGGGACAGGAGAGACCCAGTACTTC

len: 14
d_gene: TRBD1
j_gene: TRBJ2-7
v_gene: TRBV15
abundance: few
CDR3aa: CATSRDGTDYEQYF
CDR3nt: TGTGCCACCAGCAGAGATGGGACAGACTACGAGCAGTACTTC

len: 15
d_gene: .
j_gene: TRBJ2-1
v_gene: TRBV27
abundance: .
CDR3aa: CASAGGGSSYNEQFF
CDR3nt: TGTGCCAGCGCCGGAGGCGGAAGCTCCTACAATGAGCAGTTCTTC

len: 15
d_gene: .
j_gene: TRBJ2-7
v_gene: TRBV29-1
abundance: .
CDR3aa: CSVEDRPQGLYEQYF
CDR3nt: TGCAGCGTTGAAGATCGTCCCCAGGGCCTCTACGAGCAGTACTTC

len: 16
d_gene: TRBD2
j_gene: TRBJ2-2
v_gene: TRBV5-1
abundance: .
CDR3aa: CASSPTSGEYTGELFF
CDR3nt: TGCGCCAGCAGCCCCACTAGCGGGGAGTACACCGGGGAGCTGTTTTTT

len: 14
d_gene: TRBD2
j_gene: TRBJ2-7
v_gene: TRBV29-1
abundance: few
CDR3aa: CSVSRGTSAYEQYF
CDR3nt: TGCAGCGTGTCCAGAGGGACTAGCGCCTACGAGCAGTACTTC

len: 13
d_gene: .
j_gene: TRBJ2-5
v_gene: TRBV12-3/TRBV12-4
abundance: .
CDR3aa: CASSFPEAAAQYF
CDR3nt: TGTGCCAGCAGTTTCCCCGAAGCAGCTGCCCAGTACTTC

len: 17
d_gene: .
j_gene: TRBJ2-1
v_gene: TRBV20-1
abundance: .
CDR3aa: CSARDPFGQGTYNEQFF
CDR3nt: TGCAGTGCTAGAGACCCCTTCGGGCAAGGAACCTACAATGAGCAGTTCTTC

len: 16
d_gene: TRBD1
j_gene: TRBJ2-2
v_gene: TRBV7-9
abundance: .
CDR3aa: CASSLIWTGPTGELFF
CDR3nt: TGTGCCAGCAGCTTAATTTGGACAGGGCCCACCGGGGAGCTGTTTTTT